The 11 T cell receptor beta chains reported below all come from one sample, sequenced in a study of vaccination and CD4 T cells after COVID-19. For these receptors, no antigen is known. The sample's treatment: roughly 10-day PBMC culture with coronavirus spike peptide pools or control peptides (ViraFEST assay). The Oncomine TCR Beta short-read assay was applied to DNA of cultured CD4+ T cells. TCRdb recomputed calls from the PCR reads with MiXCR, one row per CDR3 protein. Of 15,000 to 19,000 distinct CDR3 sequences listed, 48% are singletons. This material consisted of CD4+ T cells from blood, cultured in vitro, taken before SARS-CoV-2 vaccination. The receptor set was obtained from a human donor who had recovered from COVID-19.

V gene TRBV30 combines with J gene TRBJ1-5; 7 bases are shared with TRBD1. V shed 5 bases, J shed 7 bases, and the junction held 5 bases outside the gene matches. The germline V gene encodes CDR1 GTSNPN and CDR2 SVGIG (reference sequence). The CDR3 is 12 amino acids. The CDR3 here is CAWDRVGQPQHF. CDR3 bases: TGTGCCTGGGACAGGGTCGGGCAGCCCCAGCATTTT.

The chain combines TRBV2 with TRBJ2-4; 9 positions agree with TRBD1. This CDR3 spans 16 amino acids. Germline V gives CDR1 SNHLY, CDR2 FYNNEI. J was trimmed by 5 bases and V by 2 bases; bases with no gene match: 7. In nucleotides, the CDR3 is TGTGCCAGCAGTGAATTGGGGACAGGGTTCCAAAACATTCAGTACTTC. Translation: CASSELGTGFQNIQYF.

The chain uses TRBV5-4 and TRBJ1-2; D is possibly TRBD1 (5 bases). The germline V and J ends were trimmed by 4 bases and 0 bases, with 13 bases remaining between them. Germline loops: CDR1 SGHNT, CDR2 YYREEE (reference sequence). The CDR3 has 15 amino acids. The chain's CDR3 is CASSPPQGANYGYTF. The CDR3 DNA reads TGTGCCAGCAGCCCCCCCCAGGGAGCTAACTATGGCTACACCTTC.

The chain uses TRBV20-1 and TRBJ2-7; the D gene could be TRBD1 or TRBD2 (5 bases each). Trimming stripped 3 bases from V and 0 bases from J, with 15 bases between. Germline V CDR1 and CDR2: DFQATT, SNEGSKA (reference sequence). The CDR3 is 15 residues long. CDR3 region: CSARRVGTPSYEQYF. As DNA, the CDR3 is TGCAGTGCTAGGCGTGTCGGGACCCCCTCCTACGAGCAGTACTTC.

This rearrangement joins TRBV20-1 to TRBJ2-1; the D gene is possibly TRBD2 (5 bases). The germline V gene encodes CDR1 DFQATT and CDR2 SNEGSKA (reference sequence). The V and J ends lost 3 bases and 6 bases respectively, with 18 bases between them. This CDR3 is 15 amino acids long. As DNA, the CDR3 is TGCAGTGCTAGGGCTCGAGCGGTGGCCCTCAATGAGCAGTTCTTC. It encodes CSARARAVALNEQFF.

In DNA, the CDR3 is TGCAGTGCTACTCCCCGTACAGGTGGGGCCAACGTCCTGACTTTC. It is translated as CSATPRTGGANVLTF. The chain combines TRBV20-1 with TRBJ2-6; D may be TRBD1 (5 bases). The CDR3 is made up of 15 amino acids. Trimming removed 4 bases from V and 3 bases from J, with 13 bases in between. CDR1 and CDR2 (germline): DFQATT, SNEGSKA (reference sequence).

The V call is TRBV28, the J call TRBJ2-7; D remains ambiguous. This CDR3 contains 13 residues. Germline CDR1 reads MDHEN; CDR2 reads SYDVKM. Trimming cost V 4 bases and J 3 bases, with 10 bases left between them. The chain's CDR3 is CASSSPGVYEQYF. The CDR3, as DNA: TGTGCCAGCAGTTCTCCTGGAGTCTACGAGCAGTACTTC.

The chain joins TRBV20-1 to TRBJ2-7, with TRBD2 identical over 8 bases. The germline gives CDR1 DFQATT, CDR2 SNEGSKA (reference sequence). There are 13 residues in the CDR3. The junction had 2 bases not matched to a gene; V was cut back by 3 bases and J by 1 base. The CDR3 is CSASGGGSYEQYF. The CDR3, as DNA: TGCAGTGCTAGTGGCGGGGGGTCCTACGAGCAGTACTTC.

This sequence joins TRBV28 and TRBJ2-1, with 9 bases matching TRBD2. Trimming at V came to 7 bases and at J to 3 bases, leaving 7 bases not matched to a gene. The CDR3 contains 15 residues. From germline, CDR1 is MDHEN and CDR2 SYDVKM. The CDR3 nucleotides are TGTGCCAGCACCATAGCGGGAGAGAACTACAATGAGCAGTTCTTC. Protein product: CASTIAGENYNEQFF.

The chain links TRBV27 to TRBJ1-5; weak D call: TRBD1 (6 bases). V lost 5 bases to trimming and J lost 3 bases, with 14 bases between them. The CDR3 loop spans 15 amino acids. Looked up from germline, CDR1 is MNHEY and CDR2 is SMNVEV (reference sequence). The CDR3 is CASSLRWDTNQPQHF. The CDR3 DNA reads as TGTGCCAGCAGTCTACGATGGGACACCAATCAGCCCCAGCATTTT.

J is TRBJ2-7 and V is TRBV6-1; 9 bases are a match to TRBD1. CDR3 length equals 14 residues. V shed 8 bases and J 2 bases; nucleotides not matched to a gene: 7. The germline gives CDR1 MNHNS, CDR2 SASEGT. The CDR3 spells CASGTRQGAYEQYF. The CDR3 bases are TGTGCCAGCGGCACAAGACAGGGGGCCTACGAGCAGTACTTC.